This TCR beta chain was recovered during a study of immune heterogeneity within non-small cell lung tumors. TCRs were amplified from roughly 540 ng gDNA of bulk tumor per sample. Biopsies that were spaced far apart were taken, several per primary tumor, during surgery. The study cohort was described as untreated, and its members had newly diagnosed non-small cell lung cancer. They went on to have curative surgery. Study donors were patients with a new diagnosis of non-small cell lung cancer who underwent surgery with curative intent. TCR beta CDR3 regions came from multiplex PCR with 32 forward V and 13 reverse J primers. Via MiXCR, TCRdb re-called the multiplex PCR reads, giving one row per CDR3 protein. The sample holds under 13,000 distinct CDR3 sequences; 25% to 35% are singletons and the top ten take 21%. Germline V gene sequence: CDR1 DFQATT, CDR2 SNEGSKA (reference sequence). Trimming cost V 4 bases and J 4 bases; bases outside gene matches: 14. This CDR3 comprises 16 residues.

Source material: lung tumor tissue. The chain recombines TRBV20-1 with TRBJ1-2; 8 bases fit TRBD1. This receptor was identified in a woman between 50 and 59 years old with non-small cell lung cancer. CDR3 region: CSAIAGAGGRSYGYTF. CDR3 DNA sequence: TGCAGTGCTATAGCTGGGGCAGGGGGCAGAAGCTATGGCTACACCTTC.